The 8 T cell receptor beta chains presented below share a single source sample, sequenced in a study of cytomegalovirus exposure and HLA in healthy donors. A multiplex PCR was run with 60 Vbeta primers and 13 Jbeta primers. Profiling relied on immunoSEQ multiplex PCR, and the TCRdb table lists in-frame clones only, not all of them. The table records over 150,000 clones, about 80% of them present only once. Sequencing was carried out using PBMCs. These receptor sequences come from a man under 40 in good health and CMV-seronegative.

The rearrangement uses TRBV9 and TRBJ1-4; the match to TRBD1 covers 10 bases. Germline CDR1 SGDLS, CDR2 YYNGEE. V gave up 5 bases and J gave up 8 bases; unmatched junction bases: 9. CDR3 length equals 15 residues. The CDR3 bases are TGTGCCAGCAGTTCCGGGGACAGGGGTGAGGAAAAACTGTTTTTT. This translates into CASSSGDRGEEKLFF.

V is TRBV13 and J is TRBJ1-1; D gene uncertain. Germline V gene lookup returns CDR1 PRHDT and CDR2 FYEKMQ (reference sequence). V lost 5 bases and J lost 6, with 10 bases in between. The CDR3 spans 12 residues. The CDR3 DNA is TGTGCCAGCAGCCCAGAGGCGGCTGAAGCTTTCTTT. This sequence encodes CASSPEAAEAFF.

The chain is built from TRBV25-1 and TRBJ2-5; D uncertain. From germline, CDR1 is MGHDK and CDR2 SYGVNS. Trimming removed 3 bases from V and 5 bases from J, with 13 bases in between. This CDR3 spans 14 amino acids. In DNA form, the CDR3 reads TGTGCCAGCAGTGATACCGGGTTGCTGGAGACCCAGTACTTC. Its translation is CASSDTGLLETQYF.

The chain has TRBV23-1 and TRBJ2-1, with 7 positions matching TRBD1. TRBV23-1 is reported as an ORF; its role is uncertain. The J segment lost 3 bases and the V segment lost 1 base, leaving 12 bases of the junction unmatched. CDR3 length equals 18 residues. CDR3 in DNA: TGCGCCAGCAGTCAATTTGGCCGAACCAACAGGGGCTACAATGAGCAGTTCTTC. Translation: CASSQFGRTNRGYNEQFF.

The genes are TRBV27 and TRBJ2-1; 10 nucleotides align to TRBD1. CDR1 is MNHEY and CDR2 is SMNVEV in the germline V gene (reference sequence). CDR3 size: 14 residues. V shed 8 bases, J shed 3 bases, and the junction held 4 bases outside the gene matches. CDR3: CASRDRGDYNEQFF. CDR3 sequence (DNA): TGTGCCAGCCGGGACAGGGGCGACTACAATGAGCAGTTCTTC.

The chain combines TRBV2 with TRBJ2-4; 10 bases fit TRBD1. V was clipped by 7 bases and J by 3 bases; unmatched bases: 6. CDR1 and CDR2 from the germline V gene are SNHLY and FYNNEI. The CDR3 covers 15 residues. CDR3 DNA sequence: TGTGCCAGCACCAGACAGGGGGCGAACAAAAACATTCAGTACTTC. This codes for CASTRQGANKNIQYF.

The V and J genes are TRBV1 and TRBJ1-2; the table gives TRBD1 as D, unverified against the DNA. TRBV1 has pseudogene status. This CDR3 has 13 residues. The DNA for the CDR3 is TGCACCAGCAGCCTCGGGGACAGGGATGGCTACACCTTC. It is translated as CTSSLGDRDGYTF.

This clone was detected only a few times. The V call is TRBV27, the J call TRBJ1-1; possible D gene TRBD1, 6 bases. The germline V and J ends were trimmed by 3 bases and 8 bases, with 16 bases remaining between them. The CDR3 is made up of 14 amino acids. CDR1 is MNHEY and CDR2 is SMNVEV in the germline V gene (reference sequence). The CDR3 bases are TGTGCCAGCAGTTTCCAGAAGCAGGGGCCAGAAGCTTTCTTT. Its translation is CASSFQKQGPEAFF.